This TCR beta chain appears in the sequencing data of a study of naive and memory T cell subsets. Study results and limitations: A few larger clonotypes appeared in naive repertoires, especially CD8, possibly memory cells re-expressing CD45RA. Naive and memory subsets had different power law exponents for TCR abundance.

An equimolar mix of two oligonucleotides served as the beta constant-region primer for TRBC1 and TRBC2. The ligated cDNA underwent four PCR rounds using SP2 and nested alpha and beta constant-region primers. TCRdb independently ran MiXCR on the UMI-ligation and nested PCR reads; one entry per CDR3 protein. The top ten clones hold 0.13% of a sample with around 93,000 distinct CDR3 sequences, roughly 10% of them seen once. In regard to this clonotype: Its antigen remains unknown.

Germline CDR1 and CDR2: MGHRA and YSYEKL. V was trimmed by 3 bases and J by 0 bases, leaving 15 bases between them. The CDR3 is made up of 18 amino acids. Sequential positive selection took CD4 T cells first, then CD8 T cells. Sequenced sample: naive CD4+ T cells from blood. The chain recombines TRBV4-1 with TRBJ2-6; a weak D match, TRBD1 (6 bases). This sequence was found in a human donor in good health. This CDR3 reads CASSQETGSSSGANVLTF. The CDR3, as DNA: TGCGCCAGCAGCCAGGAGACAGGTTCGAGCTCTGGGGCCAACGTCCTGACTTTC.